This record concerns one T cell receptor beta chain sequence. CDR1 SGHKS and CDR2 YYEKEE come from the germline V gene (reference sequence). V gave up 6 bases and J gave up 0 bases; unmatched junction bases: 11. The CDR3 length is 16 residues. The sample belongs to a study of blood T cell repertoires in COVID-19. Study as a whole: Donors in the United States, Italy and Spain gave samples during acute or convalescent COVID-19. PBMCs, B-cell-depleted T cells, or T cells provided the cDNA or gDNA that made up the material.

Clones were sequenced by immunoSEQ multiplex PCR, and TCRdb holds only the in-frame ones, with some missing. The sample shows roughly 170,000 clones, approximately 82% of them seen only once. Sequencing was done on a sample of PBMCs or T cells enriched from blood (not recorded which). The J gene is TRBJ2-7, the V gene TRBV5-5; 8 nucleotides match TRBD2. The TCR sequence derives from a woman in her forties or fifties in a cohort exposed to, infected with or recovered from COVID-19 (not recorded which). The CDR3 loop reads CASMNLRAGGSYEQYF. CDR3 DNA: TGTGCCAGCATGAATCTGCGGGCGGGGGGCTCCTACGAGCAGTACTTC.